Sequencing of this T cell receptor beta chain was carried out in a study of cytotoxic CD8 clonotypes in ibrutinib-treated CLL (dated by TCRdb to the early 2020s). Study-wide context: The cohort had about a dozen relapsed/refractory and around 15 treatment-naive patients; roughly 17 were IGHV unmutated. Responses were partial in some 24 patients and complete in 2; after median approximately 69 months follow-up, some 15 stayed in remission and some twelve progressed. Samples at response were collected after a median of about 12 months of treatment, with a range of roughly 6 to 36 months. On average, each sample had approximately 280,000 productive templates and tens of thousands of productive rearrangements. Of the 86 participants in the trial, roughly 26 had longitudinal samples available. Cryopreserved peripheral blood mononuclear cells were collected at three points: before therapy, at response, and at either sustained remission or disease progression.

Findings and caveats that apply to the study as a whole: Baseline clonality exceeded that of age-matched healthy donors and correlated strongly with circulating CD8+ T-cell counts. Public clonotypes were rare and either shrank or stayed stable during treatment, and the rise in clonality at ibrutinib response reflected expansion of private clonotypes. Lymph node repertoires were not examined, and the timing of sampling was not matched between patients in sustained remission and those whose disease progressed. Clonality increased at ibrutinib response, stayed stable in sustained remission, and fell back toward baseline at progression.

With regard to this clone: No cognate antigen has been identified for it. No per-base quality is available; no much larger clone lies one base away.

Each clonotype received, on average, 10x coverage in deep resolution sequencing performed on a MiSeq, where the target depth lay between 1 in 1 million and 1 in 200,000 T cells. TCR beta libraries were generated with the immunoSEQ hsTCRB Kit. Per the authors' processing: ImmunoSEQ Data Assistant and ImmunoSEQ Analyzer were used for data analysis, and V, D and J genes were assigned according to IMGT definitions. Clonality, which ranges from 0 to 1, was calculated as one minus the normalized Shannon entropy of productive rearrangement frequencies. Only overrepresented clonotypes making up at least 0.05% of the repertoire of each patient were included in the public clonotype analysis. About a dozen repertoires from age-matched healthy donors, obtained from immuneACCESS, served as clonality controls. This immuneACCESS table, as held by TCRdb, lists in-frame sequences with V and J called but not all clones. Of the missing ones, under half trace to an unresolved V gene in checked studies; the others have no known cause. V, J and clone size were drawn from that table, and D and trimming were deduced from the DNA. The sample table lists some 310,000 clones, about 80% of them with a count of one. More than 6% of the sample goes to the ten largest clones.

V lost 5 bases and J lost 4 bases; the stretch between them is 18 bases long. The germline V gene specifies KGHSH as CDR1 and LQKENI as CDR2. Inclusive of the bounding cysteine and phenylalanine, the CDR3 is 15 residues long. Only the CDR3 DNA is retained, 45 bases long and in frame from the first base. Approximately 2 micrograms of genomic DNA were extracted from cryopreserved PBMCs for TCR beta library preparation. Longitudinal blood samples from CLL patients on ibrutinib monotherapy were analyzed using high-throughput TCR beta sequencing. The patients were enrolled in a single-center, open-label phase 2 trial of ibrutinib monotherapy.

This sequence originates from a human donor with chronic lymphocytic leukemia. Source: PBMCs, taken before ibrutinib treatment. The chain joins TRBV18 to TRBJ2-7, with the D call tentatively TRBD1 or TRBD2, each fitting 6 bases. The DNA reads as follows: TGTGCCAGCTCAGCGGGACAAGAAGAAGCTTACGAGCAGTACTTC. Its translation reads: CASSAGQEEAYEQYF. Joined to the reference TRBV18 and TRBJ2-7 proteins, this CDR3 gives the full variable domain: NAGVMQNPRHLVRRRGQEARLRCSPMKGHSHVYWYRQLPEEGLKFMVYLQKENIIDESGMPKERFSAEFPKEGPSILRIQQVVRGDSAAYFCASSAGQEEAYEQYFGPGTRLTVT.